This T cell receptor beta chain was identified in a study of shared clonotypes between healthy human individuals (TCRdb year 2020). About the investigation overall: The cohort included a few men and a couple of women between 18 and 49 years of age. For each donor, CD4 naive and CD4 memory were each given three plates, CD8 naive was given two plates, and CD8 memory was given one plate. Blood TCR repertoires of four to six healthy adults were deeply sequenced to estimate repertoire size and the extent of clonotype sharing between individuals. Libraries were prepared and TCR repertoires were sequenced by different laboratories using diverse techniques, in order to increase sequencing depth and limit assay-specific biases. Per donor, leukapheresis produced somewhere between about 0.94 and 9.5 billion PBMCs. Broad study findings and their caveats: When a few donors were compared, the shared fraction of clonotypes was roughly 5% for naive CD4, around 4% for naive CD8, about 2.5% for memory CD4, and roughly 0.4% for memory CD8. Estimated clonotype richness was generally larger for naive than for memory subsets. Pairwise subsampling indicated that sequencing depth was expected to affect the degree of clonotype sharing among donors. Rarefaction of sorted-subset datasets indicated incomplete sequencing despite the large sequencing depth. Because the study included only a small number of donors, the genetic and exposure-history diversity represented was limited. Clonotypes shared by all four sorted-subset donors showed higher generation probabilities than non-shared clonotypes. Only blood was sampled, and tissue TCR repertoires likely differ from those in blood.

CDR1 and CDR2, looked up from the germline V gene (reference sequence), are LNHNV and YYDKDF. V is trimmed back by 9 bases and J by 2 bases, and the junction contains 4 bases that no gene match accounts for. The cysteine opens and the phenylalanine closes a CDR3 of 13 amino acids. Just CDR3 DNA is preserved here, 39 bases in frame from base 1. TCR CDR3 regions were amplified from genomic DNA by multiplex PCR using the deep immunoSEQ assay. For each cell subset, the extracted genomic DNA was distributed evenly across all wells of several immunoSEQ 96-well plates, and each plate served as one replicate. Each replicate PCR for sorted subsets received about 0.2 ug genomic DNA, equal to tens of thousands of T cell genomes. Purified libraries were quantified with a Qubit 3.0 fluorometer, sized on a Bioanalyzer 2100, and re-quantified with the KAPA Library Quantification kit. Every immunoSEQ 96-well plate was sequenced on a dedicated single-read 150-cycle Illumina NextSeq 550 flow cell. The paper's processing steps were these. Because only junctional sequences without quality scores were contained in the immunoSEQ output, filtering matching that applied to full-length reads could not be performed. To assign V/J genes and CDR3, sequences were annotated using PyIR, a Python wrapper for IgBLAST v1.9, with IMGT germline references. Any read was removed if the V/J assignment was weak (E-value above 1e-6), the CDR3 was missing, or the read contained stop codons, out-of-frame junctions, or ambiguous translated residues. V3J clonotypes were defined by identical inferred V gene, J gene, and CDR3 amino acid sequence. The percentage overlap between two repertoires was calculated by dividing the number of shared unique clonotypes by the size of the smaller repertoire. Richness of each repertoire was evaluated using RTK rarefaction, the Chao1 estimator, and Recon v2.1 estimates of unobserved clonotypes. For all TCRbeta clonotypes obtained by the gDNA method from a few donors, generation probabilities were computed with OLGA. TCRdb limited this immuneACCESS table to in-frame rearrangements with V and J called. A share of clones is missing; checked studies link under half to unresolved V genes, and the rest is unexplained. For V, J and clone size, that table is used; D and trimming come from the DNA. This sample holds 1.4 million to 1.5 million clones; about 96% were observed only once. The top ten hold 1% to 1.5% of the sample.

Healthy HIV-negative adults with no recently reported acute infections or vaccinations were included as donors. All donors were Caucasian adults living in Nashville, Tennessee, USA. Magnetic negative selection was used to enrich CD4+ T cells, after which naive cells were positively selected on CD45RA and the negative fraction became the memory subset. Blood was obtained by leukapheresis, after which PBMCs were separated by Ficoll-Histopaque density gradient centrifugation and cryopreserved in liquid nitrogen vapor phase. Analytical flow cytometry was used to check the purity and quantity of every magnetically sorted T cell population. Each sorted fraction had its genomic DNA isolated and then quantified by UV absorbance on a Nanodrop 2000c. Concerning this clone: No cognate antigen has been identified for it. No quality values exist for individual bases; no much larger clone is one base distant.

The chain was built from TRBV15 and TRBJ2-3, with 8 bases aligning to TRBD2. Sequencing was done on a sample of naive CD4+ T cells sorted from blood. What the cell subset or site label conveys for this sample: CD45RA+ positively selected. The TCR comes from a man aged 25 to 45 in good health. Here the CDR3 is given as CATGAGDTDTQYF. The DNA sequence follows: TGTGCCACTGGAGCGGGAGACACAGATACGCAGTATTTT.